One T cell receptor beta chain is described in this entry. Trimming removed 4 bases at V and 6 bases at J, with 12 bases between. Germline V gene sequence: CDR1 SGDLS, CDR2 YYNGEE. This CDR3 is 13 amino acids long. This record belongs to a study of shared clonotypes between healthy human individuals. In the study overall: Three plates each covered CD4 naive and memory; CD8 naive two, CD8 memory one.

All donors qualified as healthy HIV-negative adults and had experienced no recent acute infections or vaccinations. Some clones are missing from TCRdb's copy, which holds only in-frame ones; the method was immunoSEQ multiplex PCR. The repertoire holds under 2.5 million clones, with 85% to 95% as singletons. This chain joins TRBV9 and TRBJ2-3; D remains unclear. The sequence derives from a man between 18 and 29 years old in good health. Some clones in this sample may be carry-over from other donors' samples. Input material: naive CD4+ T cells from PBMCs. Documented subset: CD45RA+ positively selected. The CDR3, as DNA: TGTGCCAGCAGCAAGGTTGTGGAGGATACGCAGTATTTT. Residues: CASSKVVEDTQYF.